This T cell receptor beta chain was retrieved from a study of T cell clonotyping in hematopoietic cell transplantation. V gave up 6 bases and J gave up 3 bases; unmatched junction bases: 9. The V gene's germline CDR1 is MNHNS and CDR2 SASEGT. The CDR3 length is 15 residues. Regarding time point: recipient sample about 28 days before transplant, after cytoreduction. Here immunoSEQ multiplex PCR was the method, and the copy in TCRdb shows in-frame clones only, minus some. This sample has 13,000 or so clones, with around 80% found just once. The V call is TRBV6-1, the J call TRBJ1-1; 8 nucleotides match TRBD1. The sequence was collected from a man aged 60-69 years with acute myeloid leukemia. Some clones in this sample may be carry-over from other donors' samples. Sequencing was performed on peripheral blood mononuclear cells, taken before stem cell transplant. The DNA for the CDR3 is TGTGCCAGCAGGGGGTATCAGGGGGCTTACACTGAAGCTTTCTTT. Translation gives CASRGYQGAYTEAFF.